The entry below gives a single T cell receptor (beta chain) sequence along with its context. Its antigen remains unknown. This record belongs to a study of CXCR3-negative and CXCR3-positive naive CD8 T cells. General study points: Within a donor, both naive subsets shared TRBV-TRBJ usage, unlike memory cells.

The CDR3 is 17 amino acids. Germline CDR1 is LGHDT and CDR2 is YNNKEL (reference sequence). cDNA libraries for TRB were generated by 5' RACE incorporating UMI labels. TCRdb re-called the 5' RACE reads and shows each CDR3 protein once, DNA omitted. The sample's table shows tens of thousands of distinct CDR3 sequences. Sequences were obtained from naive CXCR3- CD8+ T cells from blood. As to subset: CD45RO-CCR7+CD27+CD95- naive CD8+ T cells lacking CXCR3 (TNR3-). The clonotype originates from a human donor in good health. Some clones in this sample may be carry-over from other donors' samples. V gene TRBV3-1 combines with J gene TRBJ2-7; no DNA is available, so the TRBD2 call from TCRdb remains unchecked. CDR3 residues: CASSQSPPGLAGGEQYF.